The clone carrying this T cell receptor (beta chain) was counted a few times. The junction had 5 bases not matched to a gene; V was cut back by 5 bases and J by 1 base. In germline, CDR1 is SGHVT, CDR2 SQSDAQ. CDR3 length: 17 residues. The sample belongs to a study of CD8+CD57+ T cells in acquired aplastic anemia. Study overall: Sorting CD4+ and CD8+ cells gave DNA averaging about 3.1 ug.

Profiles of TCR beta VDJ and CDR3 were generated from a genomic DNA template. Using its own MiXCR run on the reads, TCRdb lists one record per CDR3 protein. This sample has about 220,000 distinct CDR3 sequences, with 34% found just once. This clonotype was obtained from a human donor in good health, serving as a control. Sequencing was performed on sorted CD4+, CD8+, or CD8+CD57+ T cells (not recorded which) from PBMCs. V is TRBV7-4 and J is TRBJ2-5, with TRBD2 matching over 15 bases. DNA of the CDR3: TGTGCCAGCAGCCCGGGACTAGCGGGGGGTTCCCAAGAGACCCAGTACTTC. This codes for CASSPGLAGGSQETQYF.